The 32 T cell receptor beta chains in this list originate from one sample, sequenced in a study of T cell responses to AZD1222 COVID-19 vaccine. Sequencing used immunoSEQ multiplex PCR; TCRdb keeps in-frame clones, though not all of them. Of fewer than 130,000 clones in the sample, about 94% are singletons; the top ten hold 2.9%. The material sequenced was peripheral blood, taken 28 days after the second AZD1222 dose. These receptors were obtained from an adult who received the AZD1222 COVID-19 vaccine.

The chain recombines TRBV3-1 (or the pseudogene TRBV3-2) with TRBJ2-1; D uncertain. The V end was cut by 1 base, the J end by 13 bases, with 11 bases between. This CDR3 region has 12 residues. Germline CDR1 and CDR2: LGHDT and YNNKEL (reference sequence). The CDR3 nucleotides read TGTGCCAGCAGCCAAGGGTCTGGCGTACAGTTCTTC. Translated, it gives CASSQGSGVQFF.

V is TRBV18 and J is TRBJ1-5; tentatively, D is TRBD1 (5 bases). There are 15 residues in the CDR3. Germline-derived CDR1 and CDR2 are KGHSH and LQKENI. V was trimmed by 6 bases and J by 2 bases, leaving 14 bases between them. In DNA, the CDR3 is TGTGCCAGCTCGTCTCGGGGCTACGGCAATCAGCCCCAGCATTTT. Amino acid sequence: CASSSRGYGNQPQHF.

The J gene is TRBJ2-1, the V gene TRBV19; 7 nucleotides align to TRBD2. CDR3 length equals 11 residues. CDR1 and CDR2 (germline): LNHDA, SQIVND (reference sequence). Germline trimming cut 5 bases from V and 13 bases from J; bases unmatched to any gene: 5. The CDR3 is CASSGAGVQFF. Here the CDR3 DNA reads TGTGCCAGTAGTGGGGCGGGAGTCCAGTTCTTC.

The chain uses TRBV9 and TRBJ1-2; 9 bases line up with TRBD1. With 0 bases clipped from V and 7 bases from J, the junction kept 10 bases outside the gene matches. CDR3 length: 16 residues. CDR1 is SGDLS, CDR2 YYNGEE, per germline. The CDR3 nucleotides are TGTGCCAGCAGCGTAGAGTATAGGACAGGGGACGGTGGCTACACCTTC. It codes for CASSVEYRTGDGGYTF. The full variable domain, with the rest looked up from reference TRBV9 and TRBJ1-2, is DSGVTQTPKHLITATGQRVTLRCSPRSGDLSVYWYQQSLDQGLQFLIQYYNGEERAKGNILERFSAQQFPDLHSELNLSSLELGDSALYFCASSVEYRTGDGGYTFGSGTRLTVV.

This clone was observed once. The rearrangement links TRBV5-1 to TRBJ1-1; 11 nucleotides line up with TRBD1. The germline V gene encodes CDR1 SGHRS and CDR2 YFSETQ. The CDR3 has 14 amino acids. V gave up 3 bases and J gave up 4 bases; unmatched junction bases: 2. CDR3: CASSSGTGGTEAFF. DNA for the CDR3: TGCGCCAGCAGCTCCGGGACAGGGGGCACTGAAGCTTTCTTT. The full variable domain, completed using reference TRBV5-1 and TRBJ1-1, is KAGVTQTPRYLIKTRGQQVTLSCSPISGHRSVSWYQQTPGQGLQFLFEYFSETQRNKGNFPGRFSGRQFSNSRSEMNVSTLELGDSALYLCASSSGTGGTEAFFGQGTRLTVV.

The V call is TRBV29-1, the J call TRBJ1-2; 7 nucleotides line up with TRBD1. Germline CDR1 SQVTM, CDR2 ANQGSEA. Germline trimming cut 4 bases from V and 3 bases from J; bases unmatched to any gene: 8. This CDR3 is built from 14 residues. As DNA, the CDR3 is TGCAGCGTTGTAACGAGGGGGCAGGACTATGGCTACACCTTC. Translating gives CSVVTRGQDYGYTF.

The chain uses TRBV15 and TRBJ1-1, with no clear D. The CDR3 spans 13 residues. Trimming left V 1 base short and J 7 bases short, with 10 bases between. Per germline, CDR1 LNHNV and CDR2 YYDKDF (reference sequence). CDR3 sequence reads: CATSRGGLYEAFF. Written as DNA, the CDR3 is TGTGCCACCAGCAGAGGCGGGCTCTATGAAGCTTTCTTT. Full variable domain (missing parts from reference TRBV15 and TRBJ1-1): DAMVIQNPRYQVTQFGKPVTLSCSQTLNHNVMYWYQQKSSQAPKLLFHYYDKDFNNEADTPDNFQSRRPNTSFCFLDIRSPGLGDTAMYLCATSRGGLYEAFFGQGTRLTVV.

This clone was counted a single time. This chain connects TRBV19 to TRBJ2-3; D possibly corresponds to TRBD2 (7 bases). V was clipped by 4 bases and J by 2 bases, with 13 bases between them. Germline lookup yields CDR1 LNHDA and CDR2 SQIVND (reference sequence). This CDR3 contains 15 residues. The CDR3 loop is CASSNPGGDTDTQYF. The CDR3 region has the DNA TGTGCCAGTAGTAATCCGGGGGGCGACACAGATACGCAGTATTTT. The variable domain in full, completed from reference TRBV19 and TRBJ2-3, reads DGGITQSPKYLFRKEGQNVTLSCEQNLNHDAMYWYRQDPGQGLRLIYYSQIVNDFQKGDIAEGYSVSREKKESFPLTVTSAQKNPTAFYLCASSNPGGDTDTQYFGPGTRLTVL.

V gene TRBV15 combines with J gene TRBJ1-1; 8 bases agree with TRBD1. V dropped 3 bases and J dropped 5; count of bases not matched to a gene: 8. Germline values: CDR1 LNHNV, CDR2 YYDKDF (reference sequence). This CDR3 contains 15 residues. The CDR3 DNA follows: TGTGCCACCAGCAGGGACAGGGCCGGAACTACTGAAGCTTTCTTT. Its protein product is CATSRDRAGTTEAFF.

This chain links TRBV7-9 with TRBJ1-1; D is unclear. V was clipped by 4 bases and J by 5 bases, with 11 bases between them. The CDR3 spans 13 residues. CDR1 and CDR2 (germline): SEHNR, FQNEAQ (reference sequence). The CDR3 sequence is CASSSGERTEAFF. The DNA of the CDR3 is TGTGCCAGCAGCTCGGGTGAGAGGACTGAAGCTTTCTTT.

The chain employs TRBV7-2 and TRBJ1-2, with unresolved D. V lost 0 bases and J 5 bases, leaving 13 bases between the germline ends. The CDR3 is 15 amino acids. CDR1 and CDR2 (germline): SGHTA, FQGNSA. This CDR3 is CASSLATDTPYGYTF. In DNA form, the CDR3 reads TGTGCCAGCAGCTTAGCCACGGATACCCCTTATGGCTACACCTTC.

This clone was seen only a few times. V gene TRBV10-3 combines with J gene TRBJ1-6; D not certain. Germline V gene data show CDR1 as ENHRY and CDR2 as SYGVKD. V lost 0 bases and J lost 10, with 13 bases in between. The CDR3 loop spans 15 amino acids. Written as DNA, the CDR3 is TGTGCCATCAGTGAGTCGCAAGGGTCGGGGTCACCCCTCCACTTT. As protein: CAISESQGSGSPLHF.

V gene TRBV3-1 (or the pseudogene TRBV3-2) combines with J gene TRBJ2-7; D may match TRBD1 or TRBD2 (5 bases each). The V gene's germline CDR1 is LGHDT and CDR2 YNNKEL (reference sequence). V was pared by 4 bases and J by 4 bases, with 14 bases between. CDR3 length equals 14 residues. CDR3 sequence reads: CASSPTGTTYEQYF. The CDR3 nucleotides are TGTGCCAGCAGCCCCACCGGGACCACGTACGAGCAGTACTTC.

The CDR3 region has the DNA TGTGCCAGCAGCCCGGACAGCATGAACACTGAAGCTTTCTTT. Translation gives CASSPDSMNTEAFF. The chain joins TRBV7-2 to TRBJ1-1; D may be TRBD1 (6 bases). Trimming took 5 bases from V and 0 from J, leaving 10 bases between them. There are 14 residues in the CDR3. In germline, CDR1 is SGHTA, CDR2 FQGNSA. The full variable domain, in which reference TRBV7-2 and TRBJ1-1 provide the parts outside the CDR3, is GAGVSQSPSNKVTEKGKDVELRCDPISGHTALYWYRQSLGQGLEFLIYFQGNSAPDKSGLPSDRFSAERTGGSVSTLTIQRTQQEDSAVYLCASSPDSMNTEAFFGQGTRLTVV.

This clone was seen only once. This chain uses TRBV6-5 with TRBJ2-7, with a possible D match to TRBD2 (6 bases). CDR1 MNHEY and CDR2 SVGAGI come from the germline V gene. This CDR3 is 15 amino acids long. V gave up 5 bases and J gave up 3 bases, with 17 bases separating them. The CDR3 sequence is CASSLVPAEGYEQYF. CDR3 coding DNA: TGTGCCAGCAGTCTGGTCCCTGCGGAGGGCTACGAGCAGTACTTC.

The V and J genes are TRBV24-1 and TRBJ2-5; D tentatively reads TRBD1 or TRBD2 (5 bases each). The ends were cut back, 4 bases at V and 4 bases at J, with 15 bases in the middle. There are 15 residues in the CDR3. Germline CDR1 and CDR2: KGHDR and SFDVKD. The CDR3 nucleotides are TGTGCCACCAGTGACCCCGGGCAGGGACCAGAGACCCAGTACTTC. It is translated as CATSDPGQGPETQYF.

CDR3 coding DNA: TGTGCCAGCAGCTTCCCACTAGGAGCCTACAATGAGCAGTTCTTC. Encoded protein: CASSFPLGAYNEQFF. The rearrangement uses TRBV7-2 and TRBJ2-1, with D perhaps matching TRBD2 (5 bases). Trimming removed 3 bases from V and 2 bases from J, with 11 bases in between. There are 15 residues in the CDR3. Germline values: CDR1 SGHTA, CDR2 FQGNSA.

In its sample, this clone was seen once. The chain is built from TRBV6-1 and TRBJ2-7; the D gene is possibly TRBD2 (5 bases). The CDR3 has 16 residues. The V gene lost 0 bases and the J gene lost 6 bases, with 18 bases spanning the gap. The germline V gene has CDR1 MNHNS and CDR2 SASEGT. In DNA, the CDR3 is TGTGCCAGCAGTGAAGCGGTAGGGTTCGGGGAGTCCGAGCAGTACTTC. Translation: CASSEAVGFGESEQYF.

The chain is built from TRBV7-9 and TRBJ1-4, with TRBD1 matching over 7 bases. Germline V gene lookup returns CDR1 SEHNR and CDR2 FQNEAQ (reference sequence). The V and J ends lost 5 bases and 1 base, in that order; junction bases with no gene match: 7. This CDR3 is built from 16 residues. Here the CDR3 DNA reads TGTGCCAGCAGCCCCAGTGGGACAGTAACTAATGAAAAACTGTTTTTT. As protein: CASSPSGTVTNEKLFF.

This clone was seen just once. The rearrangement links TRBV19 to TRBJ2-5; 8 bases map to TRBD2. The trim removed 3 bases at V and 1 base at J, leaving 4 bases unmatched. There are 15 residues in the CDR3. Germline V CDR1 and CDR2: LNHDA, SQIVND (reference sequence). The CDR3 DNA is TGTGCCAGTAGTATTATAGCGGGGAGCCAAGAGACCCAGTACTTC. This gives the protein CASSIIAGSQETQYF.

The chain couples TRBV19 to TRBJ2-6, with no clear D. Between the trimmed V and J ends, which lost 6 bases and 5 bases, there was a span of 14 bases. The length of the CDR3 is 15 residues. CDR1 and CDR2 (germline): LNHDA, SQIVND (reference sequence). The CDR3 protein is CASSRDLPRANVLTF. The CDR3 coding sequence is TGTGCCAGTAGCCGCGACCTCCCCAGGGCCAACGTCCTGACTTTC.

This sequence joins TRBV11-3 and TRBJ2-3, with D maybe TRBD2 (6 bases). There are 15 residues in the CDR3. V gave up 5 bases and J gave up 0 bases, with 12 bases separating them. Germline CDR1 reads SGHNT; CDR2 reads YENEEA. Here the CDR3 DNA reads TGTGCCAGCAGCGTTAGCGGTTCTAGCACAGATACGCAGTATTTT. Its translation is CASSVSGSSTDTQYF.

The CDR3 is CASNKGHPGNTIYF. CDR3 nucleotide sequence: TGTGCCAGCAACAAAGGACACCCTGGAAACACCATATATTTT. The V and J genes are TRBV6-4 and TRBJ1-3; perhaps TRBD1 as D (5 bases). The length of the CDR3 is 14 residues. The germline V gene encodes CDR1 MRHNA and CDR2 SNTAGT. V was pared by 7 bases and J by 2 bases, with 12 bases between.

This clone came up a few times. The rearrangement uses TRBV7-9 and TRBJ1-5, with D uncertain. Germline V gene sequence: CDR1 SEHNR, CDR2 FQNEAQ (reference sequence). With 0 bases removed from V and 3 bases from J, the gap between germline ends came to 6 bases. This CDR3 spans 14 amino acids. CDR3 coding DNA: TGTGCCAGCAGCTTAGCCAGTTACAATCAGCCCCAGCATTTT. Protein: CASSLASYNQPQHF. The variable domain in full, completed from reference TRBV7-9 and TRBJ1-5, reads DTGVSQNPRHKITKRGQNVTFRCDPISEHNRLYWYRQTLGQGPEFLTYFQNEAQLEKSRLLSDRFSAERPKGSFSTLEIQRTEQGDSAMYLCASSLASYNQPQHFGDGTRLSIL.

The J gene is TRBJ2-2, the V gene TRBV13; 8 nucleotides match TRBD1. This CDR3 has 15 amino acids. CDR1 and CDR2 from the germline V gene are PRHDT and FYEKMQ (reference sequence). V lost 5 bases to trimming and J lost 6 bases; unmatched junction nucleotides: 8. CDR3 coding DNA: TGTGCCAGCAGCCGGATGGACAGGGAGGCCGGGGAGCTGTTTTTT. This codes for CASSRMDREAGELFF.

The J gene is TRBJ1-5, the V gene TRBV12-3 or TRBV12-4, with D possibly TRBD1 on 5 matching bases. V dropped 6 bases and J dropped 5 bases, with 11 bases sitting between them. CDR3 length: 13 amino acids. The CDR3 protein is CASSLTRDQPQHF. CDR3 coding DNA: TGTGCCAGCAGCCTTACCAGGGATCAGCCCCAGCATTTT.

J is TRBJ1-1 and V is TRBV18; D is perhaps TRBD1 (6 bases). V lost 2 bases and J 4 bases, leaving 11 bases between the germline ends. Germline V gives CDR1 KGHSH, CDR2 LQKENI. This CDR3 spans 14 amino acids. DNA of the CDR3: TGTGCCAGCTCACCATCAGGGGAGGTCACTGAAGCTTTCTTT. Translating gives CASSPSGEVTEAFF. Full variable domain (rest looked up from reference TRBV18 and TRBJ1-1): NAGVMQNPRHLVRRRGQEARLRCSPMKGHSHVYWYRQLPEEGLKFMVYLQKENIIDESGMPKERFSAEFPKEGPSILRIQQVVRGDSAAYFCASSPSGEVTEAFFGQGTRLTVV.

This clone appeared once. This chain connects TRBV2 to TRBJ1-1; weak D call: TRBD1 (6 bases). The germline gives CDR1 SNHLY, CDR2 FYNNEI. This CDR3 contains 14 residues. V was trimmed by 5 bases and J by 4 bases, leaving 14 bases between them. The CDR3 DNA follows: TGTGCCAGCAGTTTACAGGGTTCGGCCACTGAAGCTTTCTTT. This sequence encodes CASSLQGSATEAFF.

CDR3 region: CASSPGGHGGYTF. Here the CDR3 DNA reads TGTGCCAGCTCCCCCGGGGGACATGGCGGCTACACCTTC. The chain couples TRBV18 to TRBJ1-2; maybe TRBD1 (6 bases). The germline V and J ends were trimmed by 6 bases and 8 bases, with 16 bases remaining between them. The germline V gene encodes CDR1 KGHSH and CDR2 LQKENI. The CDR3 totals 13 residues.

This chain links TRBV13 with TRBJ1-2; D ambiguous. Germline CDR1 and CDR2: PRHDT and FYEKMQ (reference sequence). This CDR3 has 15 amino acids. V lost 0 bases and J 4 bases, leaving 12 bases between the germline ends. CDR3 nucleotide sequence: TGTGCCAGCAGCTTAGGCGAGATCAGCTTCTATGGCTACACCTTC. This sequence encodes CASSLGEISFYGYTF. Filled out from reference TRBV13 and TRBJ1-2, the complete variable domain reads AAGVIQSPRHLIKEKRETATLKCYPIPRHDTVYWYQQGPGQDPQFLISFYEKMQSDKGSIPDRFSAQQFSDYHSELNMSSLELGDSALYFCASSLGEISFYGYTFGSGTRLTVV.

The V and J genes are TRBV6-5 and TRBJ1-1; D not certain. The CDR3 extends over 12 amino acids. The V gene lost 5 bases and the J gene lost 8 bases, with 12 bases spanning the gap. Germline CDR1 is MNHEY and CDR2 is SVGAGI. The CDR3 sequence: CASSNYVGEAFF. As DNA, the CDR3 is TGTGCCAGCAGTAATTATGTGGGAGAAGCTTTCTTT.

The CDR3 region is CASSLTSGAYNEQFF. The CDR3 DNA reads as TGTGCCAGCAGCTTAACTAGCGGGGCGTACAATGAGCAGTTCTTC. The V gene is TRBV11-2, the J gene TRBJ2-1; 10 bases line up with TRBD2. V lost 2 bases to trimming and J lost 4 bases; unmatched junction nucleotides: 2. The V gene's germline CDR1 is SGHAT and CDR2 FQNNGV. The CDR3 is 15 amino acids.